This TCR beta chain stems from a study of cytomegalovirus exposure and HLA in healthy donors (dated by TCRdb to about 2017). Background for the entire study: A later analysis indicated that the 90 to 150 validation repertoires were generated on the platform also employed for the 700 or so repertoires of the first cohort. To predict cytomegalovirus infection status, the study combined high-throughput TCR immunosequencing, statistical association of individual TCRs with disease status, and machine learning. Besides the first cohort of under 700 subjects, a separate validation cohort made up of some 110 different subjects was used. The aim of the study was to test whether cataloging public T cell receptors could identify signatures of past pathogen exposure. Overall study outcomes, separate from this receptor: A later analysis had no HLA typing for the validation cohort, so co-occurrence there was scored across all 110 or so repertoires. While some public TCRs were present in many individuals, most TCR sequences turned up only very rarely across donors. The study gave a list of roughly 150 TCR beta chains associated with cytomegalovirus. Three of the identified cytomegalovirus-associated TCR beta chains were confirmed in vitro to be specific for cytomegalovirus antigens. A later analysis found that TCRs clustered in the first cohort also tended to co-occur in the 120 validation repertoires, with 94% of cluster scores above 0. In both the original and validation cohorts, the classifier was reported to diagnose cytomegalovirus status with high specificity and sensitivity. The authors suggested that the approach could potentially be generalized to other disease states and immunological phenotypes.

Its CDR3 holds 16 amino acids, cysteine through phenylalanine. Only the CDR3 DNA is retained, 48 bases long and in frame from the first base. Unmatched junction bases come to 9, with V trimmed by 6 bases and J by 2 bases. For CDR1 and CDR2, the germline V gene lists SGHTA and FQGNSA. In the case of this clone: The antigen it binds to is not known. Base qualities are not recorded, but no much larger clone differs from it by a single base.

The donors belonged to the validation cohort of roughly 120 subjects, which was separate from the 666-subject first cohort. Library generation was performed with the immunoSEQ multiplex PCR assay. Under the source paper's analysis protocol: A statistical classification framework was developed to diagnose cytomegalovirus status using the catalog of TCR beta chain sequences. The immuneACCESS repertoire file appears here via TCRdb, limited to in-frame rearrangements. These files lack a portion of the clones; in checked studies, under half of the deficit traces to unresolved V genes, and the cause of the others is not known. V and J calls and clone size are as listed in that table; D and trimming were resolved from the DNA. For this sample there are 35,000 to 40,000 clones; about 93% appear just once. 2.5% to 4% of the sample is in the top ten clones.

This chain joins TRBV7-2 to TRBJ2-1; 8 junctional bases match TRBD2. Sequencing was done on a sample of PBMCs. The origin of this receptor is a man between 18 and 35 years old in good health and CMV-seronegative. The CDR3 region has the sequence CASRASGGATYNEQFF. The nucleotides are TGTGCCAGCAGAGCGAGCGGGGGAGCGACCTACAATGAGCAGTTCTTC.